This T cell receptor (beta chain) was sequenced for a study of T cells in localized non-small cell lung cancer. Sequencing used immunoSEQ multiplex PCR; TCRdb keeps in-frame clones, though not all of them. Of about 9,000 clones listed, about 91% are singletons. The study, taken as a whole, reports: Higher blood T cell density went with longer overall survival.

This CDR3 spans 14 amino acids. Trimming cost V 1 base and J 3 bases; bases outside gene matches: 2. Germline CDR1 SGHTA, CDR2 FQGTGA. Points on this clone: Its antigen is currently unknown.

The starting material was peripheral blood, obtained before any cancer treatment. The genes are TRBV7-3 and TRBJ1-1, with TRBD1 matching over 7 bases. This clonotype was obtained from a woman aged 35 to 70 with stage I squamous cell lung carcinoma. CDR3 bases: TGTGCCAGCAGCTTAAACAGGGGAGACACTGAAGCTTTCTTT. Encoded protein: CASSLNRGDTEAFF.